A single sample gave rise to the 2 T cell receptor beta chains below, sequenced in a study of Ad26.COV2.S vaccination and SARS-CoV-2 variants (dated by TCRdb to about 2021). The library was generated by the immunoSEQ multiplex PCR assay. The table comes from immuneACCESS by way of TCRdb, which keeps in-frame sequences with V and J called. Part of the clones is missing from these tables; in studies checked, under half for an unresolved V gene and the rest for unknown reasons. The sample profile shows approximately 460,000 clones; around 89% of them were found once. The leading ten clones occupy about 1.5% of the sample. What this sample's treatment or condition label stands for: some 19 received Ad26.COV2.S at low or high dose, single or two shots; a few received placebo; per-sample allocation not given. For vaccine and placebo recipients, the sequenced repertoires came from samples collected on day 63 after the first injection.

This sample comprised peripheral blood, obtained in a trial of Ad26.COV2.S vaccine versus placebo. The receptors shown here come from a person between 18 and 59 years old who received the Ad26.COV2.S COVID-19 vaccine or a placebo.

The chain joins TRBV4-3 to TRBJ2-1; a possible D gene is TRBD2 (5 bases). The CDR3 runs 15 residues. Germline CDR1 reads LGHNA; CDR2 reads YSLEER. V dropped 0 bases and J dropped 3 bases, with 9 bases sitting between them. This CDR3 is CASSQDLGSYNEQFF. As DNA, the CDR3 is TGCGCCAGCAGCCAAGATCTAGGGAGCTACAATGAGCAGTTCTTC.

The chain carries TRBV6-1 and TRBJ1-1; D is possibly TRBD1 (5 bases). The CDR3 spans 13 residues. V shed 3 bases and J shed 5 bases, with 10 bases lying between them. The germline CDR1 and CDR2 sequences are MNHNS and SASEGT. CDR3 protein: CASSDRESTEAFF. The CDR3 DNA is TGTGCCAGCAGTGACAGGGAGTCTACTGAAGCTTTCTTT.